This T cell receptor beta chain derives from a study of beta chain features in type 1 diabetes. Study-wide findings and caveats: There were fewer insertions and more deletions at the VDJ junctions of type 1 diabetes patients. Across all four CD4+ subsets, people with type 1 diabetes showed modestly shorter TCRB CDR3s. Whether HLA type influences TCRB rearrangement remained unresolved here.

CD4+ naive, central memory, regulatory and stem cell-like memory subsets were isolated by sorting on CD45RO/CCR7/CD25/CD127/CD95/CD27. Trimming stripped 6 bases from V and 0 bases from J, with 12 bases between. The CDR3 has 15 residues. Germline-derived CDR1 and CDR2 are LNHDA and SQIVND (reference sequence). Of the isolated RNA, all was reverse transcribed, and so the sequenced material was expressed TCRB transcripts. Data came from immunoSEQ multiplex PCR; TCRdb stores just in-frame clones and leaves some out. The data hold 150,000 to 200,000 clones, with roughly 9% observed a single time. This clone was counted many times. What it binds is not known. Other DNA sequences in this specimen translate into the identical CDR3.

The chain carries TRBV19 and TRBJ2-1; TRBD1 is a possible D gene (6 bases). The sequence was collected from a woman aged 18-29 years in good health. The source material was central memory CD4+ T cells from blood. CDR3 in amino acids: CASSPTGSSYNEQFF. CDR3 nucleotides: TGTGCCAGTAGCCCAACAGGGAGCTCCTACAATGAGCAGTTCTTC. The full variable domain, rest sourced from reference TRBV19 and TRBJ2-1, is DGGITQSPKYLFRKEGQNVTLSCEQNLNHDAMYWYRQDPGQGLRLIYYSQIVNDFQKGDIAEGYSVSREKKESFPLTVTSAQKNPTAFYLCASSPTGSSYNEQFFGPGTRLTVL.